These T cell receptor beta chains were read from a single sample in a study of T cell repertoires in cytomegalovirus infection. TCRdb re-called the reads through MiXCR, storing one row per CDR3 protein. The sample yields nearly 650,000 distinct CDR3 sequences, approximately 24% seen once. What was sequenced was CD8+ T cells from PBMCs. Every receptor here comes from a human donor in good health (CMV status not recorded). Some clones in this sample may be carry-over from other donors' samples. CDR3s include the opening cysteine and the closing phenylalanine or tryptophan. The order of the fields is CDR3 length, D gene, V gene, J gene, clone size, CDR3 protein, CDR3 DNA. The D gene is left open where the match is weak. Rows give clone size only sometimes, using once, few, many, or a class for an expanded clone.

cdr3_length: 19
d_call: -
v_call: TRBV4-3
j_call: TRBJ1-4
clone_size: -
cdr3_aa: CASSQEIPGHSTTNEKLFF
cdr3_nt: TGCGCCAGCAGCCAAGAGATCCCGGGACATTCGACAACTAATGAAAAACTGTTTTTT

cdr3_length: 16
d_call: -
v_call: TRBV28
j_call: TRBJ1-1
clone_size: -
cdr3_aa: CASSFSYSGENTEAFF
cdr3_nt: TGTGCCAGCAGTTTTAGTTATTCAGGGGAGAACACTGAAGCTTTCTTT

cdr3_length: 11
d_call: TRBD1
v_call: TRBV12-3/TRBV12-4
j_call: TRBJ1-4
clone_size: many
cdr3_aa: CASSPGTELFF
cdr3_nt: TGTGCCAGCAGTCCGGGGACAGAACTGTTTTTT

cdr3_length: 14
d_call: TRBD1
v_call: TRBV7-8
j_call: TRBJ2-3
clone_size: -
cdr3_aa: CVSRGQGSTDTQYF
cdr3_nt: TGTGTCAGCAGAGGACAGGGTAGCACAGATACGCAGTATTTT

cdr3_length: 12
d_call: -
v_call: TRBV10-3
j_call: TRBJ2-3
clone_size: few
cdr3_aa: CAISEITDTQYF
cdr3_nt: TGTGCCATCAGTGAGATTACAGATACGCAGTATTTT

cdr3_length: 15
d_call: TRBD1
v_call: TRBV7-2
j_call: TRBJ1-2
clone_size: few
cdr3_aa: CASSLDWTGGAGYTF
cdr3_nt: TGTGCCAGCAGCTTAGATTGGACAGGGGGCGCGGGCTACACCTTC

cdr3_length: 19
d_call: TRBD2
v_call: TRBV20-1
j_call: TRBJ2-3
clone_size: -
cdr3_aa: CSARDRSGASTSSTDTQYF
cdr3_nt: TGCAGTGCTAGAGATAGGAGCGGGGCCTCGACTTCTAGCACAGATACGCAGTATTTT

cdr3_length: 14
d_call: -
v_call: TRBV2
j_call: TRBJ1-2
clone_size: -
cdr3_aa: CASSRKGSNYGYTF
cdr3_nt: TGTGCCAGCAGCCGAAAGGGCAGCAACTATGGCTACACCTTC

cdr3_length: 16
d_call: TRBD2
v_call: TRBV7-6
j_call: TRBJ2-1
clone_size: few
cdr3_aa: CASSRLQRGGPDEQFF
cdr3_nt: TGTGCCAGCAGCCGCCTGCAGCGGGGGGGCCCGGATGAGCAGTTCTTC

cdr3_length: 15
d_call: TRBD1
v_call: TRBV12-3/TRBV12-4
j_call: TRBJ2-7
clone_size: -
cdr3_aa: CASSQPGQGAYEQYF
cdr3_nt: TGTGCCAGCAGTCAACCGGGACAGGGAGCCTACGAGCAGTACTTC

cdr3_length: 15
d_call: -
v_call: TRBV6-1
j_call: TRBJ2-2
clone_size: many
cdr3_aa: CASSYSGPNTGELFF
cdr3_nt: TGTGCCAGCAGTTATAGTGGGCCGAACACCGGGGAGCTGTTTTTT

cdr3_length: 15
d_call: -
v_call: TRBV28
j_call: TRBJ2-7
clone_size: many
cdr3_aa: CASSLVPGAHYEQYF
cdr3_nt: TGTGCCAGCAGTTTAGTTCCCGGGGCCCACTACGAGCAGTACTTC

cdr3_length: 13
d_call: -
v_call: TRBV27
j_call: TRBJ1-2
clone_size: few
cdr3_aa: CASSTPRGYGYTF
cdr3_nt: TGTGCCAGCAGCACCCCAAGGGGTTATGGCTACACCTTC

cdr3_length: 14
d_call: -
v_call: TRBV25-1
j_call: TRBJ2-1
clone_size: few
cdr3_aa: CASGTGHLYNEQFF
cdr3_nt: TGTGCCAGCGGGACGGGACACCTCTACAATGAGCAGTTCTTC

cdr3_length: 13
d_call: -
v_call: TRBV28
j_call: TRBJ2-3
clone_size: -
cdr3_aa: CASRGFPTDTQYF
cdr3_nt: TGTGCCAGCAGGGGCTTTCCCACAGATACGCAGTATTTT

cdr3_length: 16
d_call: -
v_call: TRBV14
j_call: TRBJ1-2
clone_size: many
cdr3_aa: CASSPSFTGPGRGYTF
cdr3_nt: TGTGCCAGCAGCCCTTCATTTACAGGGCCGGGGAGAGGCTACACCTTC

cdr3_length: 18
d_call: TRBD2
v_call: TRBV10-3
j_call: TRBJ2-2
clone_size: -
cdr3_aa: CAIRTTFRTGGDTGELFF
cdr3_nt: TGTGCCATCAGGACCACGTTCCGGACGGGGGGTGACACCGGGGAGCTGTTTTTT

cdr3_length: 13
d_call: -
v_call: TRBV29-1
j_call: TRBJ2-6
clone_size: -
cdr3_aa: CSVVDSGANVLTF
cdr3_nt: TGCAGCGTAGTCGACTCTGGGGCCAACGTCCTGACTTTC

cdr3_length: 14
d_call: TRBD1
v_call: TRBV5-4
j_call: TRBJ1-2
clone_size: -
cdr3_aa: CASSPPDREDGYTF
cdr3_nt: TGTGCCAGCAGCCCTCCGGACAGGGAGGATGGCTACACCTTC

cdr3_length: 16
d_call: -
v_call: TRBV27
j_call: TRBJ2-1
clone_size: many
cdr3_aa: CASSIFAGRGNNEQFF
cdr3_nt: TGTGCCAGCAGCATTTTCGCGGGACGGGGAAACAATGAGCAGTTCTTC

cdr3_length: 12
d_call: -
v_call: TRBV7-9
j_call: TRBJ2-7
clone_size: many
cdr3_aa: CASSLVAYEQYF
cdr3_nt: TGTGCCAGCAGTTTAGTCGCCTACGAGCAGTACTTC

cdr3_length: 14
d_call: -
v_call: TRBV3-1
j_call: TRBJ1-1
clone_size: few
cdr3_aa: CASRRNDENTEAFF
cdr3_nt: TGTGCCAGCAGGCGGAACGACGAAAACACTGAAGCTTTCTTT

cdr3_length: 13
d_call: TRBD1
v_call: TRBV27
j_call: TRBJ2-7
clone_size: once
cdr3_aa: CAVEGQGIYEQYF
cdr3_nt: TGTGCCGTGGAGGGACAGGGGATCTACGAGCAGTACTTC

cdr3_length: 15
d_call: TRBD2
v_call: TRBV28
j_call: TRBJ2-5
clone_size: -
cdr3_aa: CASSEAGGIQETQYF
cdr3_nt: TGTGCCAGCAGCGAAGCGGGGGGGATCCAAGAGACCCAGTACTTC

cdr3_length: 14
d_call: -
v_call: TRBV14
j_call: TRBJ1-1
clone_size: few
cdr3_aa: CASSLLPGPTEAFF
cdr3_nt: TGTGCCAGCAGCCTTTTACCGGGGCCCACTGAAGCTTTCTTT

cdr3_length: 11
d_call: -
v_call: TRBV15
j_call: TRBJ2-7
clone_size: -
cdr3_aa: CATSSEYEQYF
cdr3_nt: TGTGCCACCAGCAGTGAATACGAGCAGTACTTC

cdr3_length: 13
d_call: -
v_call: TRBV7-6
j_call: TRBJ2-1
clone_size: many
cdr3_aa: CASSATGFEEQFF
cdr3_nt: TGTGCCAGCAGTGCTACAGGGTTCGAGGAGCAGTTCTTC

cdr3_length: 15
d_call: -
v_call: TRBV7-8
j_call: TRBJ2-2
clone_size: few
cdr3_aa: CASSLGDSRTGELFF
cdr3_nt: TGTGCCAGCAGCTTAGGGGATAGCCGCACCGGGGAGCTGTTTTTT

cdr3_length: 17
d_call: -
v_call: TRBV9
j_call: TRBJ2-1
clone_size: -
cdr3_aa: CASSVGGGVSSYNEQFF
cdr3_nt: TGTGCCAGCAGCGTAGGTGGCGGGGTTAGCTCCTACAATGAGCAGTTCTTC

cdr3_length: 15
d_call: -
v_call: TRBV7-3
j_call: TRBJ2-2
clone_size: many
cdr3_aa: CASSLRSLGTGELFF
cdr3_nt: TGTGCCAGCAGCTTAAGGAGCCTAGGGACCGGGGAGCTGTTTTTT

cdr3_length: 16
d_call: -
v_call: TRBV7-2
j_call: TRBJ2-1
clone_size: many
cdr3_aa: CASSSSRDFGYNEQFF
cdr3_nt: TGTGCCAGCAGCTCAAGCCGGGACTTCGGATACAATGAGCAGTTCTTC

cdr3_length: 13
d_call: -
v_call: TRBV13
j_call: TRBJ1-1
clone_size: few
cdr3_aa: CASSFGASAEAFF
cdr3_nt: TGTGCCAGCAGCTTCGGGGCGTCAGCTGAAGCTTTCTTT

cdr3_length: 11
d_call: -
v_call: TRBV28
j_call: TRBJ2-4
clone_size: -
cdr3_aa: CASSPRNIQYF
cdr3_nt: TGTGCCAGCAGCCCCCGAAACATTCAGTACTTC

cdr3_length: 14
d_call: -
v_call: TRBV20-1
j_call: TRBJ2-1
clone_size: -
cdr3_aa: CSAREWTPPDEQFF
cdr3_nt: TGCAGTGCTAGAGAATGGACTCCCCCAGATGAGCAGTTCTTC

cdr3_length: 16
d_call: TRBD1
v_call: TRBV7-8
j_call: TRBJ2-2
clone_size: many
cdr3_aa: CASSLGDSRNTGELFF
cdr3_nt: TGTGCCAGCAGCTTAGGGGACAGCCGGAACACCGGGGAGCTGTTTTTT

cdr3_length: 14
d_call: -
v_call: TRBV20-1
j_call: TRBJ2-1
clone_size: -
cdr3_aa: CSARDWGPPSEQFF
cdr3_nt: TGCAGTGCTAGAGATTGGGGCCCACCAAGTGAGCAGTTCTTC

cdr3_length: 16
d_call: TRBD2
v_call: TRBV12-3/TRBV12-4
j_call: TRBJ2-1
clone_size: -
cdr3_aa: CASSLRAGGLYNEQFF
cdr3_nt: TGTGCCAGCAGTTTACGAGCGGGGGGCCTCTACAATGAGCAGTTCTTC

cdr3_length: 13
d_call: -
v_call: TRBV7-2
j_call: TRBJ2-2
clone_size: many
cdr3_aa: CASSVGRTGELFF
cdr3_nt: TGTGCCAGCAGTGTAGGGAGGACCGGGGAGCTGTTTTTT

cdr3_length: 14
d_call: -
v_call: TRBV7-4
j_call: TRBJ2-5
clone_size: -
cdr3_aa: CASSLWRDEETQYF
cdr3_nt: TGTGCCAGCAGCTTATGGAGGGATGAAGAGACCCAGTACTTC

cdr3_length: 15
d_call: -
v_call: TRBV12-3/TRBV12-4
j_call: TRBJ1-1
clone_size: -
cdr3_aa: CASSSGLTGNTEAFF
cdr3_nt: TGTGCCAGCAGTTCCGGTTTGACAGGGAACACTGAAGCTTTCTTT

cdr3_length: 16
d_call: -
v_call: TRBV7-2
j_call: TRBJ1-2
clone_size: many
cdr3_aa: CASSLDVVGSIYGYTF
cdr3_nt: TGTGCCAGCAGCTTAGACGTAGTCGGTAGTATCTATGGCTACACCTTC